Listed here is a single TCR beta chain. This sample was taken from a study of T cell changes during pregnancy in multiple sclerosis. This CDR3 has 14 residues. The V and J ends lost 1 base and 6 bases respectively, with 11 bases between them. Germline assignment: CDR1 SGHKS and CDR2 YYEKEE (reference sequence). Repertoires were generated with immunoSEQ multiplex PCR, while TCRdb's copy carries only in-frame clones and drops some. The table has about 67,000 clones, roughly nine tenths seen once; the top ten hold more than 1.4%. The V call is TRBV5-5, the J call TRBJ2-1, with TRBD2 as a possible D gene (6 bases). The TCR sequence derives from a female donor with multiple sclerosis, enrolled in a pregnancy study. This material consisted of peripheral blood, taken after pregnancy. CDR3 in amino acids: CASSLSGTLNEQFF. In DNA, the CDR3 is TGTGCCAGCAGCTTGTCCGGGACTCTCAATGAGCAGTTCTTC. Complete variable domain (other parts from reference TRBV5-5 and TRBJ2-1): DAGVTQSPTHLIKTRGQQVTLRCSPISGHKSVSWYQQVLGQGPQFIFQYYEKEERGRGNFPDRFSARQFPNYSSELNVNALLLGDSALYLCASSLSGTLNEQFFGPGTRLTVL.